These 21 T cell receptor beta chains were all obtained from the same sample, sequenced in a study of blood T cell repertoires in COVID-19. The protocol was immunoSEQ multiplex PCR, while the TCRdb copy is restricted to in-frame clones and leaves out a portion. This table has around 190,000 clones, around 83% appearing once. The sequenced material came from peripheral blood. Receptors were obtained from a human donor in a cohort sampled during active COVID-19.

This clone was recorded once. The genes are TRBV5-5 and TRBJ2-3, with TRBD2 identical over 7 bases. This CDR3 spans 14 amino acids. Germline CDR1 SGHKS, CDR2 YYEKEE (reference sequence). V gave up 2 bases and J gave up 2 bases; unmatched junction bases: 2. The CDR3 loop is CASSFGTTTDTQYF. Written as DNA, the CDR3 is TGTGCCAGCAGCTTCGGGACTACCACAGATACGCAGTATTTT.

The rearrangement uses TRBV4-3 and TRBJ2-7; 10 positions match TRBD2. This CDR3 is 15 amino acids long. In germline, CDR1 is LGHNA, CDR2 YSLEER. V shed 5 bases, J shed 0 bases, and the junction held 4 bases outside the gene matches. CDR3 coding DNA: TGCGCCAGCAGCGGACGACTAGCGGGCTCCTACGAGCAGTACTTC. It yields the protein CASSGRLAGSYEQYF.

The V gene is TRBV9, the J gene TRBJ2-7, with a weak D call TRBD1 (6 bases). The V gene lost 4 bases and the J gene lost 4 bases, with 18 bases spanning the gap. The CDR3 runs 15 residues. Germline V lookup: CDR1 SGDLS, CDR2 YYNGEE. In DNA form, the CDR3 reads TGTGCCAGCAGCCCCTTCTTGGGACAATGGTACGAGCAGTACTTC. Translating it yields CASSPFLGQWYEQYF. Combining the CDR3 with reference TRBV9 and TRBJ2-7 gives the whole variable domain DSGVTQTPKHLITATGQRVTLRCSPRSGDLSVYWYQQSLDQGLQFLIQYYNGEERAKGNILERFSAQQFPDLHSELNLSSLELGDSALYFCASSPFLGQWYEQYFGPGTRLTVT.

The rearrangement links TRBV29-1 to TRBJ1-1, with 8 positions matching TRBD1. J gave up 5 bases and V 3 bases, and 14 bases lay outside the gene matches. The CDR3 length is 16 residues. Germline CDR1 is SQVTM and CDR2 is ANQGSEA. As DNA, the CDR3 is TGCAGCGTTGAGGGCAGGGGGCGACTTTTAAAAACTGAAGCTTTCTTT. This translates into CSVEGRGRLLKTEAFF.

The rearrangement links TRBV18 to TRBJ1-2; 7 bases align to TRBD1. Germline lookup yields CDR1 KGHSH and CDR2 LQKENI. J gave up 7 bases and V 3 bases, and 17 bases lay outside the gene matches. This CDR3 has 17 residues. The CDR3 reads CASSPTTGAAAKSGYTF. The CDR3 coding sequence is TGTGCCAGCTCACCTACTACAGGGGCCGCCGCTAAGAGTGGCTACACCTTC.

This clone was picked up a small number of times. V and J are TRBV7-2 and TRBJ1-6, with D perhaps matching TRBD1 (5 bases). Between the trimmed V and J ends, which lost 5 bases and 8 bases, there was a span of 16 bases. The CDR3 is made up of 15 amino acids. CDR1 is SGHTA, CDR2 FQGNSA, per germline. CDR3 nucleotide sequence: TGTGCCAGCAGCCAGCGCGAGACCAGGGATTCACCCCTCCACTTT. Its protein product is CASSQRETRDSPLHF.

This clone turned up a few times. The rearrangement joins TRBV7-2 to TRBJ2-1, with D hard to call. V lost 5 bases and J 9 bases, leaving 8 bases between the germline ends. The germline CDR1 and CDR2 sequences are SGHTA and FQGNSA. This CDR3 is 11 amino acids long. CDR3 in DNA: TGTGCCAGCAGCCGCACGAGTGAGCAGTTCTTC. Residues: CASSRTSEQFF.

The V and J genes are TRBV6-2 or TRBV6-3 and TRBJ2-7; perhaps TRBD2 as D (6 bases). This CDR3 has 15 amino acids. Germline values: CDR1 MNHEY, CDR2 SVGEGT. The ends were cut back, 1 base at V and 2 bases at J, with 12 bases in the middle. The CDR3 here is CASSYLWDSAYEQYF. In DNA form, the CDR3 reads TGTGCCAGCAGTTACTTGTGGGACTCAGCCTACGAGCAGTACTTC.

CDR3 sequence reads: CASSLTLAATNEKLFF. In DNA, the CDR3 is TGTGCCAGCAGCTTAACGTTGGCGGCAACTAATGAAAAACTGTTTTTT. The chain has TRBV7-3 and TRBJ1-4; no clear D. The V end lost 0 bases, the J end lost 0 bases, and 8 bases lay between the germline ends. Looked up from germline, CDR1 is SGHTA and CDR2 is FQGTGA. The CDR3 spans 16 residues.

The genes are TRBV20-1 and TRBJ1-1; D gene unclear. Trimming took 5 bases from V and 8 from J, leaving 12 bases between them. The germline V gene has CDR1 DFQATT and CDR2 SNEGSKA (reference sequence). CDR3 length equals 11 residues. The CDR3 spells CSAYDNYEAFF. The CDR3 nucleotides read TGCAGTGCTTATGACAATTACGAAGCTTTCTTT.

This rearrangement joins TRBV6-5 to TRBJ2-7; TRBD1 is a possible D gene (6 bases). Per the germline V gene, CDR1 is MNHEY and CDR2 is SVGAGI. V dropped 2 bases and J dropped 3 bases, with 14 bases sitting between them. This CDR3 is built from 15 residues. The CDR3 loop reads CASSYTGTYNYEQYF. The CDR3 region has the DNA TGTGCCAGCAGTTACACGGGGACATATAACTACGAGCAGTACTTC.

There are a few counts of this clone. The chain employs TRBV7-3 and TRBJ2-7, with 9 bases matching TRBD2. Per the germline V gene, CDR1 is SGHTA and CDR2 is FQGTGA. V dropped 0 bases and J dropped 2; count of bases not matched to a gene: 14. CDR3 size: 19 residues. The CDR3 region is CASSLTLNMASGIPYEQYF. CDR3 coding DNA: TGTGCCAGCAGCTTAACGTTAAATATGGCTAGCGGGATCCCCTACGAGCAGTACTTC.

V is TRBV28 and J is TRBJ2-7, with TRBD2 as a possible D gene (6 bases). CDR1 and CDR2 from the germline V gene are MDHEN and SYDVKM. V lost 7 bases, J lost 1 base, and 17 bases lay in between. The CDR3 sequence is 15 residues long. The CDR3 sequence is CASTDPGGGSYEQYF. In DNA form, the CDR3 reads TGTGCCAGCACTGATCCCGGGGGTGGATCCTACGAGCAGTACTTC.

The chain recombines TRBV3-1 (or the pseudogene TRBV3-2) with TRBJ2-7; TRBD1 might be the D (6 bases). Germline loops: CDR1 LGHDT, CDR2 YNNKEL (reference sequence). Between the trimmed V and J ends, which lost 3 bases and 2 bases, there was a span of 11 bases. The CDR3 is 14 residues long. Here the CDR3 reads CASSHSGQTYEQYF. In DNA, the CDR3 is TGTGCCAGCAGCCACTCCGGACAGACCTACGAGCAGTACTTC.

The chain carries TRBV7-3 and TRBJ2-6; TRBD1 matches 7 bases. Germline V gene sequence: CDR1 SGHTA, CDR2 FQGTGA. J gave up 0 bases and V 4 bases, and 9 bases lay outside the gene matches. This CDR3 contains 18 residues. The CDR3 spells CASSSRTGGGSGANVLTF. CDR3 coding DNA: TGTGCCAGCAGCTCCCGGACAGGAGGCGGCTCTGGGGCCAACGTCCTGACTTTC.

The J gene is TRBJ2-5, the V gene TRBV6-2 or TRBV6-3, with a possible D match to TRBD1 (6 bases). The CDR3 contains 14 residues. The V end was cut by 9 bases, the J end by 5 bases, with 19 bases between. Germline loops: CDR1 MNHEY, CDR2 SVGEGT. CDR3 DNA: TGTGCCAGTAGTGGGGCAGGGCAGGGGGAGACCCAGTACTTC. Translating it yields CASSGAGQGETQYF.

V usage is TRBV6-5 and J usage is TRBJ2-7; 11 bases are shared with TRBD2. Losses at the gene ends were 4 bases for V and 2 bases for J; bases not matched to a gene: 1. Germline CDR1 MNHEY, CDR2 SVGAGI. This CDR3 contains 14 residues. The CDR3 nucleotides are TGTGCCAGCAGTTCACTAGCGGGAGCCTACGAGCAGTACTTC. Amino acids: CASSSLAGAYEQYF.

CDR3 in amino acids: CASSIQGGEKLFF. In DNA form, the CDR3 reads TGTGCCAGTAGTATACAGGGAGGTGAAAAACTGTTTTTT. The chain combines TRBV19 with TRBJ1-4, with D perhaps matching TRBD1 (5 bases). The germline gives CDR1 LNHDA, CDR2 SQIVND (reference sequence). This CDR3 is built from 13 residues. V was trimmed by 2 bases and J by 7 bases, leaving 8 bases between them.

The chain recombines TRBV15 with TRBJ2-7; tentative D call: TRBD2 (6 bases). The V gene lost 0 bases and the J gene lost 0 bases, with 9 bases spanning the gap. This CDR3 region has 15 residues. CDR1 is LNHNV, CDR2 YYDKDF, per germline (reference sequence). The CDR3, as DNA: TGTGCCACCAGCAGAGAGGGGGGAGGCTCCTACGAGCAGTACTTC. Translating it yields CATSREGGGSYEQYF. Filled out from reference TRBV15 and TRBJ2-7, the complete variable domain reads DAMVIQNPRYQVTQFGKPVTLSCSQTLNHNVMYWYQQKSSQAPKLLFHYYDKDFNNEADTPDNFQSRRPNTSFCFLDIRSPGLGDTAMYLCATSREGGGSYEQYFGPGTRLTVT.

The chain carries TRBV28 and TRBJ2-7; D ambiguous. Germline V gives CDR1 MDHEN, CDR2 SYDVKM. This CDR3 is built from 12 residues. The CDR3 reads CAIGRRVGEQYF. CDR3 coding DNA: TGTGCTATAGGTCGGAGAGTGGGCGAGCAGTACTTC.

This clone has a handful of counts. The V and J genes are TRBV27 and TRBJ2-1; 9 nucleotides match TRBD2. Germline V gene sequence: CDR1 MNHEY, CDR2 SMNVEV (reference sequence). Trimming at V came to 6 bases and at J to 5 bases, leaving 5 bases not matched to a gene. The CDR3 has 14 residues. The CDR3 loop reads CASSFSGSNNEQFF. The CDR3 DNA reads TGTGCCAGCAGCTTTAGCGGGAGCAACAATGAGCAGTTCTTC.